This TCR beta chain was retrieved from a study of cytomegalovirus exposure and HLA in healthy donors. Germline CDR1 MNHEY, CDR2 SVGAGI. V shed 4 bases and J 4 bases; nucleotides not matched to a gene: 9. The CDR3 totals 15 residues. Vbeta (60) and Jbeta (13) primers were used in the PCR. Using immunoSEQ multiplex PCR, the repertoire was profiled, and TCRdb retains in-frame clones only, with some absent. The table lists some 190,000 clones, 65% to 85% of them singletons, with 1.5% to 2% in the top ten. The rearrangement uses TRBV6-5 and TRBJ1-1; 7 bases are shared with TRBD1. The specimen was PBMCs. This TCR derives from a man aged 18 to 29 in good health and CMV-seronegative. DNA for the CDR3: TGTGCCAGCAGTTCCCGGACAGGTTTTGGCACTGAAGCTTTCTTT. Translated, it gives CASSSRTGFGTEAFF.